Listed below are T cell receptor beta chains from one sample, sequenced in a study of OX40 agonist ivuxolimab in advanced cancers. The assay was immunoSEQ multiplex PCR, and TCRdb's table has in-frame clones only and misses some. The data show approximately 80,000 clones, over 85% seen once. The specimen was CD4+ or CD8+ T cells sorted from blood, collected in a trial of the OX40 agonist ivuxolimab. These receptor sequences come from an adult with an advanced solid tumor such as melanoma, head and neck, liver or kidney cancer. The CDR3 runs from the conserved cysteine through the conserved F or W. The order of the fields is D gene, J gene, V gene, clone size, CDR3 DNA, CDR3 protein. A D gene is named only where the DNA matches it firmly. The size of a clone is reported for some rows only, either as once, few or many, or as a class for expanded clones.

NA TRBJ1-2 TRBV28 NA TGTGCCAGCCGGAACGGACATGACATGGATGGCTACACCTTC CASRNGHDMDGYTF
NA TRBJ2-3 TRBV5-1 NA TGCGCCAGCAGCCGTACTTCAGGCACAGATACGCAGTATTTT CASSRTSGTDTQYF
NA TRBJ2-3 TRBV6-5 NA TGTGCCAGCACCTCAGACAGTTCTAGCACAGATACGCAGTATTTT CASTSDSSSTDTQYF
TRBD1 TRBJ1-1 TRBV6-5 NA TGTGCCAGCAGTCGGGACAGGGTTGTCACTGAAGCTTTCTTT CASSRDRVVTEAFF
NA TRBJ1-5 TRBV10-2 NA TGCGCCAGCGCCATGAATAGCAATCAGCCCCAGCATTTT CASAMNSNQPQHF
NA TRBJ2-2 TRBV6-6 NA TGTGCCAGCAGTTACCCCGCGAGTACTGGCGGGGAGCTGTTTTTT CASSYPASTGGELFF
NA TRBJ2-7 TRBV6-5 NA TGTGCCAGCGCGGGCGTTGGTTCCTACGAGCAGTACTTC CASAGVGSYEQYF
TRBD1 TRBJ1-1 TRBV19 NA TGTGCCAGTAGTATAGTTTCCAGGGGGCCCCCTTCAGACACTGAAGCTTTCTTT CASSIVSRGPPSDTEAFF
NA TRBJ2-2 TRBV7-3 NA TGTGCCAGCAGCCCCACGCGGGCTAGCTCCACCGGGGAGCTGTTTTTT CASSPTRASSTGELFF
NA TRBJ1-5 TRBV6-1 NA TGTGCCAGCAGTAGCGGTGCAAGCAATCAGCCCCAGCATTTT CASSSGASNQPQHF
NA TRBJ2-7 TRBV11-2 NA TGTGCCAGCAGCTTATTTAGCCGGTCCTACGAGCAGTACTTC CASSLFSRSYEQYF
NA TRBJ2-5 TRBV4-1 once TGCGCCAGCAGCCTTCTAGGGGGGAGTAAAGAGACCCAGTACTTC CASSLLGGSKETQYF
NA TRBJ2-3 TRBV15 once TGTGCCACCAGCAGAGGTCACCATGATACAGATACGCAGTATTTT CATSRGHHDTDTQYF
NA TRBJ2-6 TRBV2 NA TGTGCCAGCAAAGGACAGATCTCTGGGGCCAACGTCCTGACTTTC CASKGQISGANVLTF
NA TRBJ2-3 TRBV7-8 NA TGTGCCAGCAGCCCTAGGACTCAGGTGGGCACAGATACGCAGTATTTT CASSPRTQVGTDTQYF
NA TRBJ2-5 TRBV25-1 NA TGTGCCAGCAGTGAATTCGGACTAGAGACCCAGTACTTC CASSEFGLETQYF
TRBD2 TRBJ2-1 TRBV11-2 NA TGTGCCAGCAGCTTAGCCAGCGGGAAATACAATGAGCAGTTCTTC CASSLASGKYNEQFF
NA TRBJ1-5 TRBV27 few TGTGCCAGCAGCACGGGACATAGCAATCAGCCCCAGCATTTT CASSTGHSNQPQHF
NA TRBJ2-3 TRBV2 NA TGTGCCAGCAGTAATCCACGAGATACGCAGTATTTT CASSNPRDTQYF
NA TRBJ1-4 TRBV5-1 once TGCGCCAGCAGCGAATCCGAAAGGGCCTCTAATGAAAAACTGTTTTTT CASSESERASNEKLFF
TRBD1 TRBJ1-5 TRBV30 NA TGTGCCTGGAGCCGGGGACAGGGTGTTCAGCCCCAGCATTTT CAWSRGQGVQPQHF
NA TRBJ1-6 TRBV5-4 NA TGTGCCACTAACCCGGTGGGCAGGACTAATTCACCCCTCCACTTT CATNPVGRTNSPLHF
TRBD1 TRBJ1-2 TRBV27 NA TGTGCCAGCAGTTTCTGGACAGGGGGCGAGAGTGGCTACACCTTC CASSFWTGGESGYTF
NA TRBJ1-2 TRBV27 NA TGTGCCAGCAGTGGGGTGACTGCCCGCGGACACTATGGCTACACCTTC CASSGVTARGHYGYTF
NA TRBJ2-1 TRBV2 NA TGTGCCAGCAGTGAAGTGGGACGCCTGGGTGAGCAGTTCTTC CASSEVGRLGEQFF
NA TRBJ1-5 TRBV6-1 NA TGTGCCAGCACCGGCGGAACAGGGAGCAATCAGCCCCAGCATTTT CASTGGTGSNQPQHF
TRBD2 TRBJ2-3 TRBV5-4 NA TGTGCCAGCAGCTTCCCTAGCGGGAGGTCAGATACGCAGTATTTT CASSFPSGRSDTQYF
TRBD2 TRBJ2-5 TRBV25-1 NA TGTGCCACCAGCTCGGGGGGTCAGGGTAAAGAGACCCAGTACTTC CATSSGGQGKETQYF
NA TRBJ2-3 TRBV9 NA TGTGCCAGCAGCGCCCCTAGGGGGGGCACAGATACGCAGTATTTT CASSAPRGGTDTQYF
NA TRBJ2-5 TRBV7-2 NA TGTGCCAGCAGCTGGAGGGGGAGCGGGCTAGGAGGGGATAGAAGCCAGTACTTC CASSWRGSGLGGDRSQYF
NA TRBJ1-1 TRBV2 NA TGTGCCAGCAGTGCTCGGGGGTTTGGGGACACTGAAGCTTTCTTT CASSARGFGDTEAFF
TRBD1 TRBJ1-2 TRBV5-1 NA TGCGCCAGCAGCACGGACAGGGCTAACTATGGCTACACCTTC CASSTDRANYGYTF
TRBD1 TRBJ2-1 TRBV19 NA TGTGCCAGTACCCCTGACAGGGGTTCCTACAATGAGCAGTTCTTC CASTPDRGSYNEQFF
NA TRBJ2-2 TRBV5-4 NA TGTGCCAGCAGCTCCCGGACGGCGAACACCGGGGAGCTGTTTTTT CASSSRTANTGELFF
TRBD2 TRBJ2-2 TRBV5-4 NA TGTGCCAGCAGCTTCGGCGGGAGGGATACCGGGGAGCTGTTTTTT CASSFGGRDTGELFF